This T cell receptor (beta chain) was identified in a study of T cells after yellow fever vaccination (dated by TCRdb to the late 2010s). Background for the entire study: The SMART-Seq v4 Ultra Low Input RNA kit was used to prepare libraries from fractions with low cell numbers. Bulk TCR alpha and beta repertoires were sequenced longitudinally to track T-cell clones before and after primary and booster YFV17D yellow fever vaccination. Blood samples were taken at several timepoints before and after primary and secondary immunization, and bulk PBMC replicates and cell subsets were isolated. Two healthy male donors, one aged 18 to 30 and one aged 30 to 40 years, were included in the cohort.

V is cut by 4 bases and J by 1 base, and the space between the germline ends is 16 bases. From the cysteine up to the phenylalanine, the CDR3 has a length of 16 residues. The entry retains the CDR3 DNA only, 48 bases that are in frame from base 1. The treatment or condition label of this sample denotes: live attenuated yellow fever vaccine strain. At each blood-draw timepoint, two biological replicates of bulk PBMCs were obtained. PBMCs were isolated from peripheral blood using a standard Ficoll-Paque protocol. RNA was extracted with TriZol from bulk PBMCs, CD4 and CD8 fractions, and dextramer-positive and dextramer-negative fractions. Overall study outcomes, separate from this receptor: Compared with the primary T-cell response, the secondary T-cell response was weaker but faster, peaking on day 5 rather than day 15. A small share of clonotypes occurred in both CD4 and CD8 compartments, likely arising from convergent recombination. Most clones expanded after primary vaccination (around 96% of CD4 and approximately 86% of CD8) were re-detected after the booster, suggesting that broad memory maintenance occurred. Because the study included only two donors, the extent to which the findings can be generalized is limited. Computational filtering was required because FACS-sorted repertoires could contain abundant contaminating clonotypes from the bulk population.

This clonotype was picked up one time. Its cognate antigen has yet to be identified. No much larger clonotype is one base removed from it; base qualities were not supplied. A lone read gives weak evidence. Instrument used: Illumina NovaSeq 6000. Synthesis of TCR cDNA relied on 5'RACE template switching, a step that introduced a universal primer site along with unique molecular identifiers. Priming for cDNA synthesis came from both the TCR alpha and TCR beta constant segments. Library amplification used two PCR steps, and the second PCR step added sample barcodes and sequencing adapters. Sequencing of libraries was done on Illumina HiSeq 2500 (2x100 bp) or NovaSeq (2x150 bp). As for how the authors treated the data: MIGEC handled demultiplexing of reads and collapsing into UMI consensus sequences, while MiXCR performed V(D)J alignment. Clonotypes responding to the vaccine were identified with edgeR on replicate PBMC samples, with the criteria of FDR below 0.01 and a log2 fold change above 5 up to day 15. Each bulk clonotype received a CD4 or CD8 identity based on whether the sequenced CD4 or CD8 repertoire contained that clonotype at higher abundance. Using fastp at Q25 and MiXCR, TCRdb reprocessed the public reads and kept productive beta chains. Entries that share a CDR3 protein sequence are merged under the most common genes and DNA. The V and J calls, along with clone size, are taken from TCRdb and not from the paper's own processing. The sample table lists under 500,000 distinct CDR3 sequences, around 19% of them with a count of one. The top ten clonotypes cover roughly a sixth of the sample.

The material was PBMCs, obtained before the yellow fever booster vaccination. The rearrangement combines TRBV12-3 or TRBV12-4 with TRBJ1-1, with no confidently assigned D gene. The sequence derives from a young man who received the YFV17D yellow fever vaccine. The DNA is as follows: TGTGCCAGCAGTTCAGATCGTCGCGGTAAGAACACTGAAGCTTTCTTT. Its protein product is CASSSDRRGKNTEAFF.